The clone carrying this T cell receptor (beta chain) was counted a few times. Each CDR3 protein gets one entry after TCRdb re-called the RT-PCR reads with MiXCR. The sample has more than 550,000 distinct CDR3 sequences, about 14% seen once. Trimming at V came to 3 bases and at J to 7 bases, leaving 8 bases not matched to a gene. There are 15 residues in the CDR3. CDR1 is SGHTA, CDR2 FQGNSA, per germline. This TCR came from a female donor in good health, serving as a healthy control. The rearrangement links TRBV7-2 to TRBJ1-2, with TRBD1 matching 10 bases. Sample: memory CD4+ T cells from blood. The CDR3 region is CASSFKGTGALGYTF. The CDR3 DNA sequence: TGTGCCAGCAGCTTTAAAGGGACAGGGGCCCTTGGCTACACCTTC.